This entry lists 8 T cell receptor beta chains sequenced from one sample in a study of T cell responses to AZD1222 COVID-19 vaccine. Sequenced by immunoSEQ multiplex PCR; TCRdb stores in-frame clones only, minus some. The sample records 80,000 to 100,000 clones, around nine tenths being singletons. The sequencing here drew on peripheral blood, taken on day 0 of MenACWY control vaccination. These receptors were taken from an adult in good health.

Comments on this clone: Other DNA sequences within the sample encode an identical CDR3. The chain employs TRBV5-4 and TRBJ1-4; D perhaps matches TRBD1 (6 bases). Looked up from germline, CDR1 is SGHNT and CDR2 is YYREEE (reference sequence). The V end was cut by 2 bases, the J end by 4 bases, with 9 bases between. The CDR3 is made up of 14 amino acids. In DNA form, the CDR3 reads TGTGCCAGCAGCTTAGGACAGAGTAATGAAAAACTGTTTTTT. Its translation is CASSLGQSNEKLFF. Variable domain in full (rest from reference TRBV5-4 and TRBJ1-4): ETGVTQSPTHLIKTRGQQVTLRCSSQSGHNTVSWYQQALGQGPQFIFQYYREEENGRGNFPPRFSGLQFPNYSSELNVNALELDDSALYLCASSLGQSNEKLFFGSGTQLSVL.

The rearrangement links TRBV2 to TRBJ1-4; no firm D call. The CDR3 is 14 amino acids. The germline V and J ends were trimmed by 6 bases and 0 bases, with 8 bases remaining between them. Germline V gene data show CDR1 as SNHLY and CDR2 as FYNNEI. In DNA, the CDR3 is TGTGCCAGCAGGGGGTGGGCAACTAATGAAAAACTGTTTTTT. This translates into CASRGWATNEKLFF.

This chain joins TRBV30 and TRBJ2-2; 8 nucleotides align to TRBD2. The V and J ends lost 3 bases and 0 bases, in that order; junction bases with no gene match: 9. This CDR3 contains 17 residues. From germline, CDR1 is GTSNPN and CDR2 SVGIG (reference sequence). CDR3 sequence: CAWRGGSGGSNTGELFF. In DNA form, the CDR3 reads TGTGCCTGGAGAGGGGGGAGCGGGGGATCGAACACCGGGGAGCTGTTTTTT.

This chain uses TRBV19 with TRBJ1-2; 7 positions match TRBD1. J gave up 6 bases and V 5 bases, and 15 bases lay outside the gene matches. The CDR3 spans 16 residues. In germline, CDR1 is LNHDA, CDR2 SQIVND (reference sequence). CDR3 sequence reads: CASSLPWEDRADGYTF. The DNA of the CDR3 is TGTGCCAGTAGTCTCCCGTGGGAAGACAGGGCTGATGGCTACACCTTC.

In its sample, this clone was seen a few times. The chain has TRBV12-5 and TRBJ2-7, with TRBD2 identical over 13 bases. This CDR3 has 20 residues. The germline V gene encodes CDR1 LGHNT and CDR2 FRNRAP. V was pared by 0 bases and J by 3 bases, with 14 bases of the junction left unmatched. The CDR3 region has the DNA TGTGCTAGTGGTTTGGTAAGCCCATCTCAACTAGCGGGGGGGAACTACGAGCAGTACTTC. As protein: CASGLVSPSQLAGGNYEQYF.

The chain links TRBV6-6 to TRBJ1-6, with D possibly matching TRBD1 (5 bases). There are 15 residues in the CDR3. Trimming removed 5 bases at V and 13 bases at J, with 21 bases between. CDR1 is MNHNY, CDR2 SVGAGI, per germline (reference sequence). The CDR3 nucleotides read TGTGCCAGCAGTCAAACCTCAATGGGGGGTGCTCCCCTCCACTTT. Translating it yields CASSQTSMGGAPLHF.

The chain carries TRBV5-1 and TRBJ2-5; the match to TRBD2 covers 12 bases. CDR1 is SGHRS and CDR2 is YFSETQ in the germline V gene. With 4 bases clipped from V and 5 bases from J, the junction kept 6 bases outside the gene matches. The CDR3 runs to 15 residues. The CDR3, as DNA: TGCGCCAGCAGCCTCAGACTAGCGGGGGTGGAGACCCAGTACTTC. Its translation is CASSLRLAGVETQYF.

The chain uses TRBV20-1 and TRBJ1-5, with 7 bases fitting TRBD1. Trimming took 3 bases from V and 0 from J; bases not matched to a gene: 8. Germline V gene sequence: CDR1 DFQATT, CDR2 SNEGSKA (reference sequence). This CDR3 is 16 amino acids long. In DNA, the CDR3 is TGCAGTGCTAGTGATTTGCAGGGGGTTAGCAATCAGCCCCAGCATTTT. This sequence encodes CSASDLQGVSNQPQHF.